This TCR beta chain appears in the sequencing data of a study of regulatory T cells in long-lasting Graves disease. According to the study, TCR beta libraries were built with iRepertoire HTBI primers and CDR3-region Arm-PCR. TCRdb used MiXCR to reprocess the multiplex PCR reads, holding one entry per CDR3 protein. The data hold roughly 380,000 distinct CDR3 sequences, with approximately 15% observed a single time. The time point here: newly diagnosed GD, antithyroid drugs for less than 3 months. There was RNA extracted from PBMCs, and the TCR library was made from it. V shed 0 bases, J shed 2 bases, and the junction held 3 bases outside the gene matches. Germline CDR1 reads KGHSH; CDR2 reads LQKENI. The CDR3 length is 16 residues. This sample also appeared in a second study, on T cells in Graves' hyperthyroidism and ophthalmopathy. That investigation notes: Patients aged 18 to 65 had newly diagnosed hyperthyroidism of under 2 months' duration. Ophthalmopathy prediction by the model preceded onset by a median approximately six months.

The sample here was peripheral blood mononuclear cells (PBMCs), taken at new diagnosis, from a patient treated with antithyroid drugs. V usage is TRBV18 and J usage is TRBJ2-5; 10 nucleotides line up with TRBD2. This TCR was recovered from a man aged 35 to 55 with Graves disease. For the CDR3, the DNA is TGTGCCAGCTCACCACCGGGACTAGCGAAACAAGAGACCCAGTACTTC. Its protein is CASSPPGLAKQETQYF.